This T cell receptor (beta chain) came from a study of T cells after yellow fever vaccination. As for this clonotype: The junction departs from the called germline gene at one end, perhaps through a read error.

TCRdb called the 5' RACE reads again in MiXCR, with one record for every CDR3 protein. The sample lists 250,000 or so distinct CDR3 sequences, 6.9% occurring once. This receptor was obtained from a man younger than 45 who received the YFV17D yellow fever vaccine. The sample consisted of CD4+ T cells sorted from PBMCs, taken 15 days after the yellow fever booster vaccination.

CDR3 protein: CASSLRDYLSF. The DNA for the CDR3 is TGTGCCAGCAGTTTACGGGACTATCTCTCCTTC. V and J are TRBV12-3 or TRBV12-4 and TRBJ2-1; 7 positions agree with TRBD2. CDR3 length: 11 amino acids.